This T cell receptor beta chain was sequenced in a study of OX40 agonist ivuxolimab in advanced cancers. Assay: immunoSEQ multiplex PCR; the TCRdb copy retains only in-frame clones and omits some. The data contain roughly 80,000 clones, 85% to 90% of them singletons. The length of the CDR3 is 17 residues. Trimming removed 3 bases from V and 4 bases from J; junction bases left unmatched: 12. Per germline, CDR1 SGDLS and CDR2 YYNGEE. Only a few counts were recorded for this clone. The input for sequencing was CD4+ or CD8+ T cells sorted from blood, taken in a trial of the OX40 agonist ivuxolimab. This chain links TRBV9 with TRBJ2-4; 8 bases are shared with TRBD1. This clonotype originated in an adult with an advanced solid tumor such as melanoma, head and neck, liver or kidney cancer. The CDR3 loop is CASSGAQTGAIKNIQYF. CDR3 DNA sequence: TGTGCCAGCAGCGGAGCCCAGACAGGGGCGATAAAAAACATTCAGTACTTC.